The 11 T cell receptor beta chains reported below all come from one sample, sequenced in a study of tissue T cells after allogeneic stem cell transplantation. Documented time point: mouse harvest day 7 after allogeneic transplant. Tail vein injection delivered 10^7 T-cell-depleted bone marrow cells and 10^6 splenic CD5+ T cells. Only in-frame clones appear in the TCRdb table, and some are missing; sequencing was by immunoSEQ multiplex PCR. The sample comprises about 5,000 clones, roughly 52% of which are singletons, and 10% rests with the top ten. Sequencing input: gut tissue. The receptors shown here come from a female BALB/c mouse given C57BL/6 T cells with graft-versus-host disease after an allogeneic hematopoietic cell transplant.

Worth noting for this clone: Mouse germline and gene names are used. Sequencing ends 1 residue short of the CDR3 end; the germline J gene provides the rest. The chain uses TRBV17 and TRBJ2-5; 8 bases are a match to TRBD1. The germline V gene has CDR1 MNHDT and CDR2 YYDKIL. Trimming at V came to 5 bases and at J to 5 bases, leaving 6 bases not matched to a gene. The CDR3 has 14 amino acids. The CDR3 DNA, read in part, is TGTGCTAGCAGTCGACAGGGGCGTGGAGACACCCAGTAC. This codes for CASSRQGRGDTQY. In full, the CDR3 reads CASSRQGRGDTQYF.

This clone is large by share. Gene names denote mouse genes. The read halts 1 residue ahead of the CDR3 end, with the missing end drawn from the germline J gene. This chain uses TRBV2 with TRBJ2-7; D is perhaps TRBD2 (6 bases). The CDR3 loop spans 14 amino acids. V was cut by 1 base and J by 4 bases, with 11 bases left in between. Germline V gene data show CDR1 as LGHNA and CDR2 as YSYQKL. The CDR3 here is CASSQGTAGYEQYF. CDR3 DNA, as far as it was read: TGTGCCAGCAGCCAAGGGACTGCCGGATATGAACAGTAC.

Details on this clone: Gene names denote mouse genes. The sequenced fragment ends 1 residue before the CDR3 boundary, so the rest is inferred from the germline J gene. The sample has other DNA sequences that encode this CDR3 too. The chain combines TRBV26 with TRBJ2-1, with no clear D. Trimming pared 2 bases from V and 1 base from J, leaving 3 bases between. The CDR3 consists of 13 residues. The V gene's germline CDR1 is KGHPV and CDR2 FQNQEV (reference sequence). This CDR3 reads CASSLQNYAEQFF. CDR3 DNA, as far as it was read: TGTGCCAGCAGTCTGCAGAACTATGCTGAGCAGTTC.

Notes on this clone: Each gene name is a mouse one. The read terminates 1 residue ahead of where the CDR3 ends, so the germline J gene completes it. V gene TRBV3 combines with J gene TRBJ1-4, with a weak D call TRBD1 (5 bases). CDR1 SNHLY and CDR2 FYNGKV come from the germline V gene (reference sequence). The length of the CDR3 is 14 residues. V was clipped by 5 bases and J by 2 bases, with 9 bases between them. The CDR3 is CASSPGRSNERLFF. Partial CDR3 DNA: TGTGCCAGCAGCCCAGGGAGGTCCAACGAAAGATTATTT.

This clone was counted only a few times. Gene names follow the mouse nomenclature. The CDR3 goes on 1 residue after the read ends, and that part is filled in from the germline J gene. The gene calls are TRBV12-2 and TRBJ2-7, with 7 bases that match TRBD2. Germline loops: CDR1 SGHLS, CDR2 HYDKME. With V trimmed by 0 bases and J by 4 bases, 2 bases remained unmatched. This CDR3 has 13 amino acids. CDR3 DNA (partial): TGTGCCAGCTCTCTCGACTGGGTTTATGAACAGTAC. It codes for CASSLDWVYEQY. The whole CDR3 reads CASSLDWVYEQYF.

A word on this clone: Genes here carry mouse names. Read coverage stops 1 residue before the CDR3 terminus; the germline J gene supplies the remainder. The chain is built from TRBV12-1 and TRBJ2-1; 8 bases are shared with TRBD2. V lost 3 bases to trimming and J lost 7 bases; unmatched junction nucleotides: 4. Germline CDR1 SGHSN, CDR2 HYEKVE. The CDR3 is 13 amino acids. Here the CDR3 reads CASSGGAKAEQFF. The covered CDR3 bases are TGTGCCAGCTCTGGGGGGGCGAAGGCTGAGCAGTTC.

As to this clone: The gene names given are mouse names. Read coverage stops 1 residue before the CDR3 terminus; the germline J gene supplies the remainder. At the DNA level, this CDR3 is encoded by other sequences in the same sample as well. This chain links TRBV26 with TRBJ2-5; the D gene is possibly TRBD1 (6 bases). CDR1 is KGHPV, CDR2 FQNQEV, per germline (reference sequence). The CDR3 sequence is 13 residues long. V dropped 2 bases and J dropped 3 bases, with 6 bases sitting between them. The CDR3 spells CASSLGQQDTQYF. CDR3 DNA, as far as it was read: TGTGCCAGCAGTCTGGGACAGCAAGACACCCAGTAC.

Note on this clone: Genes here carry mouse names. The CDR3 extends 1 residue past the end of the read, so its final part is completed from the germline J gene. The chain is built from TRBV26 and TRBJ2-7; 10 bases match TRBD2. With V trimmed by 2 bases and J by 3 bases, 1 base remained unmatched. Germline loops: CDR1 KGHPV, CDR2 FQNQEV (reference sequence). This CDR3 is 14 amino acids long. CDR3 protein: CASSLRTGGYEQYF. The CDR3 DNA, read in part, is TGTGCCAGCAGTCTGAGGACTGGGGGCTATGAACAGTAC.

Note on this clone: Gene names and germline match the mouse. The CDR3 bases that were read are TGCTCCAGCAGTCAATCGACTGGGGGAGACACCCAGTAC. Residues: CSSSQSTGGDTQY. The CDR3 as a whole reads CSSSQSTGGDTQYF. The chain recombines TRBV23 with TRBJ2-5; TRBD2, as called in the table, went unchecked against the DNA. The read ends 1 residue early relative to the CDR3; the germline J gene fills the gap. The CDR3 extends over 14 amino acids. Germline CDR1 and CDR2: KGHTA and FQNQQP. Variable domain in full (rest from reference TRBV23 and TRBJ2-5): DAAVTQKPRYLIKMKGQEAEMKCIPEKGHTAVFWYQQKQSKELKFLIYFQNQQPLDQIDMVKERFSAVCPSSSLCSLGIRTCEAEDSALYLCSSSQSTGGDTQYFGPGTRLLVL.

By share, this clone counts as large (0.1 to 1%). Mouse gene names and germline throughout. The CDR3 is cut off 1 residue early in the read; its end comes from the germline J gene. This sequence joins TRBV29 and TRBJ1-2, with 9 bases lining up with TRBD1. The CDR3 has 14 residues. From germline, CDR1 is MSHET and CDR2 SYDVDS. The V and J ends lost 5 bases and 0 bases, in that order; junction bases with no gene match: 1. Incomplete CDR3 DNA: TGTGCTAGCAGTCGACAGGGGGCAAACTCCGACTACACC. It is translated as CASSRQGANSDYT. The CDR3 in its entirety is CASSRQGANSDYTF.

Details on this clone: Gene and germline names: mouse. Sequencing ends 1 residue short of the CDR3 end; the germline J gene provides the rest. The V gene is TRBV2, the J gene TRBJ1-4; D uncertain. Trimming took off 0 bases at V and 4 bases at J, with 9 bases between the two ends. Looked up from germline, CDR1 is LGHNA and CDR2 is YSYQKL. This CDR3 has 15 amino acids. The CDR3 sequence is CASSQDRQFNERLFF. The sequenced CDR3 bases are TGTGCCAGCAGCCAAGATAGACAATTCAACGAAAGATTATTT.